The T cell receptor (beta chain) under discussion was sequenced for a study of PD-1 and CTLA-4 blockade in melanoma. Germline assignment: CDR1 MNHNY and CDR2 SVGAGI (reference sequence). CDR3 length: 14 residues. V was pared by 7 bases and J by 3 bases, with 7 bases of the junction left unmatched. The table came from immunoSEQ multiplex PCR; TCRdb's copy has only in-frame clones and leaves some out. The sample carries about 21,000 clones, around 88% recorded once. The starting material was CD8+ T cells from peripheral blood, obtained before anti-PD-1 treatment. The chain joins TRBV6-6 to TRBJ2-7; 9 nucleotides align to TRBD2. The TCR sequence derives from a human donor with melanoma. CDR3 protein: CASTSSGGIYEQYF. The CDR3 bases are TGTGCCAGCACCAGTAGCGGGGGAATCTACGAGCAGTACTTC.